A selection of T cell receptor beta chains follows, all from one sample in a study of blood T cell repertoires in COVID-19. This table comes from immunoSEQ multiplex PCR, and its TCRdb copy is limited to in-frame clones, with some not included. The sample includes tens of thousands of clones, around 83% of them seen just once. The sample taken for sequencing was peripheral blood. The receptors derive from a woman older than 75 in a cohort sampled during active or convalescent COVID-19. CDR3s include the opening cysteine and the closing phenylalanine or tryptophan. Each record gives: CDR3 length, clone size, J gene, D gene, V gene, CDR3 DNA, CDR3 protein. D genes are given only for firm matches. Some rows mark clone size as missing; the rest say once, few, many or name a class of expanded clone.

>15|.|TRBJ1-1|.|TRBV19
TGTGCCAGTAGTATATACAGGGCTCGGAACACTGAAGCTTTCTTT
CASSIYRARNTEAFF
>15|.|TRBJ1-6|.|TRBV2
TGTGCCAGCAGTGAATCGACTGTCTATAATTCACCCCTCCACTTT
CASSESTVYNSPLHF
>11|.|TRBJ1-2|.|TRBV2
TGTGCCAGCGACAGGTTTGAAGGCTACACCTTC
CASDRFEGYTF
>18|.|TRBJ2-3|TRBD1|TRBV4-2
TGTGCCAGCAGCCTCGGAGGCGTCGGGACAGGGAAGGCAGATACGCAGTATTTT
CASSLGGVGTGKADTQYF
>16|once|TRBJ2-3|TRBD1|TRBV4-2
TGTGCCAGCAGCCAAGATCTCGGACAGGGGACAGATACGCAGTATTTT
CASSQDLGQGTDTQYF
>15|.|TRBJ2-1|.|TRBV27
TGTGCCAGCAGTGTGAAATACTACCCGTTCAATGAGCAGTTCTTC
CASSVKYYPFNEQFF
>14|.|TRBJ1-3|.|TRBV28
TGTGCCAGCATCCCCCCAGGGCCCGGAAACACCATATATTTT
CASIPPGPGNTIYF
>15|.|TRBJ2-7|TRBD1|TRBV28
TGTGCCAGCAGTTTACCGACAGGGAACTCCTACGAGCAGTACTTC
CASSLPTGNSYEQYF
>15|.|TRBJ2-1|.|TRBV5-6
TGTGCCAGCAGCTTCACCGGGACAACTCACAATGAGCAGTTCTTC
CASSFTGTTHNEQFF
>14|once|TRBJ2-5|TRBD2|TRBV19
TGTGCCAGTAGTAACAGGCGGGAGCGGGAGACCCAGTACTTC
CASSNRRERETQYF
>16|.|TRBJ1-1|TRBD1|TRBV27
TGTGCCAGCAGTACTTCTCGACAGGGAAGGGGCACTGAAGCTTTCTTT
CASSTSRQGRGTEAFF
>12|.|TRBJ1-2|TRBD1|TRBV12-3/TRBV12-4
TGTGCCAGCAGGGGGACAGATTATGGCTACACCTTC
CASRGTDYGYTF
>16|.|TRBJ1-3|.|TRBV5-1
TGCGCCAGCAGCTTGTGGCAGGCCTCCTCTGGAAACACCATATATTTT
CASSLWQASSGNTIYF
>16|.|TRBJ2-1|.|TRBV5-1
TGCGCCAGCAGCCTAACCGGGACACATCCCTACAATGAGCAGTTCTTC
CASSLTGTHPYNEQFF
>14|few|TRBJ1-5|.|TRBV6-5
TGTGCCAGCAGGGGGGGTGTCAGCAATCAGCCCCAGCATTTT
CASRGGVSNQPQHF
>15|.|TRBJ2-5|TRBD2|TRBV24-1
TGTGCCACCAGTGCCCTAGCGGGAGACCAAGAGACCCAGTACTTC
CATSALAGDQETQYF
>14|.|TRBJ1-2|.|TRBV29-1
TGCAGCGTTGAGGTGGGGAGGAACTACTATGGCTACACCTTC
CSVEVGRNYYGYTF
>15|.|TRBJ2-5|TRBD1|TRBV9
TGTGCCAGCAGCGTAGCAGTAGGGGGCGGGGAGACCCAGTACTTC
CASSVAVGGGETQYF
>14|.|TRBJ2-5|TRBD1|TRBV9
TGTGCCAGCAGCGCCGGGACAGGACAAGAGACCCAGTACTTC
CASSAGTGQETQYF
>11|.|TRBJ1-2|.|TRBV6-5
TGTGCCACCACCGGGAACTATGGCTACACCTTC
CATTGNYGYTF
>14|once|TRBJ1-3|TRBD1|TRBV30
TGTGCCTGGACCACAGGGGACTCTGGAAACACCATATATTTT
CAWTTGDSGNTIYF
>13|.|TRBJ2-7|TRBD1|TRBV10-1
TGCGCCAGCAGGGACAGGAGAACCTACGAGCAGTACTTC
CASRDRRTYEQYF
>13|.|TRBJ2-7|TRBD2|TRBV28
TGTGCCAGCAGTTTAAGCGGGGCCTACGAGCAGTACTTC
CASSLSGAYEQYF
>17|.|TRBJ1-5|.|TRBV15
TGTGCCACCAGCAGAGACCGGTGGGTATCGAGCGATCAGCCCCAGCATTTT
CATSRDRWVSSDQPQHF
>14|.|TRBJ2-3|.|TRBV5-1
TGCGCCAGCAGCCCAGGAGGGGGCATAGATACGCAGTATTTT
CASSPGGGIDTQYF
>16|.|TRBJ1-2|TRBD1|TRBV6-5
TGTGCCAGCAGTTACGATCGACAGGGGGCCTGGTATGGCTACACCTTC
CASSYDRQGAWYGYTF
>17|.|TRBJ2-5|TRBD2|TRBV6-2/TRBV6-3
TGTGCCAGCAGTCAAGGGGAGGGTAGTCAGGGAAAAGAGACCCAGTACTTC
CASSQGEGSQGKETQYF
>15|.|TRBJ1-1|.|TRBV24-1
TGTGCCACCAGTGACCCAGGGGCGGGGAACACTGAAGCTTTCTTT
CATSDPGAGNTEAFF
>12|.|TRBJ2-2|.|TRBV12-3/TRBV12-4
TGTGCCAGCAGTTCGAGCACCGGGGAGCTGTTTTTT
CASSSSTGELFF
>14|.|TRBJ2-3|TRBD2|TRBV5-1
TGCGCCAGCCATACTAGCGGGAGTCGGGATACGCAGTATTTT
CASHTSGSRDTQYF
>14|.|TRBJ2-6|.|TRBV7-3
TGTGCCAGCGGGGAGACCTCTGGGGCCAACGTCCTGACTTTC
CASGETSGANVLTF
>16|.|TRBJ2-2|TRBD2|TRBV5-4
TGTGCCAGCAGCTTGGGGCTAGCGGGGAACACCGGGGAGCTGTTTTTT
CASSLGLAGNTGELFF
>17|.|TRBJ1-5|.|TRBV19
TGTGCCAGTAGTATAGAGTCTGGGGGGTATAGCAATCAGCCCCAGCATTTT
CASSIESGGYSNQPQHF
>17|.|TRBJ1-4|TRBD1|TRBV6-4
TGTGCCAGCAGTGAGAGTTATCCGGACAGGGTGTTCGAAAAACTGTTTTTT
CASSESYPDRVFEKLFF
>18|.|TRBJ1-6|.|TRBV5-4
TGTGCCAGCAGCCCCCGCGGGGGTTCCGTGGGTTATAATTCACCCCTCCACTTT
CASSPRGGSVGYNSPLHF
>15|.|TRBJ1-1|TRBD1|TRBV28
TGTGCCAGCAGTAGAACGGGACAGAGGAACACTGAAGCTTTCTTT
CASSRTGQRNTEAFF
>15|.|TRBJ1-3|TRBD1|TRBV18
TGTGCCAGCTCACCCACTCCGGGACAGGCAAACACCATATATTTT
CASSPTPGQANTIYF
>15|.|TRBJ2-2|TRBD2|TRBV30
TGTGCCTGGAGTAAAGGGACTAGCGGCACCGGGGAGCTGTTTTTT
CAWSKGTSGTGELFF
>15|once|TRBJ1-4|.|TRBV5-5
TGTGCCAGCAGCTCCCGGACAGAAAGGAATGAAAAACTGTTTTTT
CASSSRTERNEKLFF
>11|.|TRBJ2-5|.|TRBV20-1
TGCAGTGCGGACCAGGGGGAGACCCAGTACTTC
CSADQGETQYF
>11|.|TRBJ1-2|TRBD1|TRBV28
TGTGCCAGCAGTCGGGACAGGACGAGTAACTTC
CASSRDRTSNF
>15|.|TRBJ2-3|.|TRBV4-1
TGCGCCAGCAGCTATAGCGGTGGTGGCACAGATACGCAGTATTTT
CASSYSGGGTDTQYF